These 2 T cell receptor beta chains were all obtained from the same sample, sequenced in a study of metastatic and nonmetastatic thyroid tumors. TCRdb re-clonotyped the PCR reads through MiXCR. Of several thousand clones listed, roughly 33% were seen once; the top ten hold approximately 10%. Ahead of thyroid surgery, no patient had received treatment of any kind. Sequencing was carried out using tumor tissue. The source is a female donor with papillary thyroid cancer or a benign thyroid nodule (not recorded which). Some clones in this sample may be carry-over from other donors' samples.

CDR3 residues: CASSVGRQGNSPLHF. CDR3 in DNA: TGTGCCAGCAGCGTGGGGCGCCAGGGGAATTCACCCCTCCACTTT. J is TRBJ1-6 and V is TRBV9; D is possibly TRBD1 (6 bases). Deletions cut 2 bases from V and 7 bases from J, with 13 bases between. Germline CDR1 and CDR2: SGDLS and YYNGEE. The CDR3 totals 15 residues. Full variable domain (missing parts from reference TRBV9 and TRBJ1-6): DSGVTQTPKHLITATGQRVTLRCSPRSGDLSVYWYQQSLDQGLQFLIQYYNGEERAKGNILERFSAQQFPDLHSELNLSSLELGDSALYFCASSVGRQGNSPLHFGNGTRLTVT.

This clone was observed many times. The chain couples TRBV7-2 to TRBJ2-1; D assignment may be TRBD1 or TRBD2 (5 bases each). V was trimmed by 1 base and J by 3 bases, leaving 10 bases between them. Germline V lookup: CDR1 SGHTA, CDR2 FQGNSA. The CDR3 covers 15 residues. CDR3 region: CASSLEGSVYNEQFF. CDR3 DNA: TGTGCCAGCAGCTTAGAGGGGAGTGTCTACAATGAGCAGTTCTTC.